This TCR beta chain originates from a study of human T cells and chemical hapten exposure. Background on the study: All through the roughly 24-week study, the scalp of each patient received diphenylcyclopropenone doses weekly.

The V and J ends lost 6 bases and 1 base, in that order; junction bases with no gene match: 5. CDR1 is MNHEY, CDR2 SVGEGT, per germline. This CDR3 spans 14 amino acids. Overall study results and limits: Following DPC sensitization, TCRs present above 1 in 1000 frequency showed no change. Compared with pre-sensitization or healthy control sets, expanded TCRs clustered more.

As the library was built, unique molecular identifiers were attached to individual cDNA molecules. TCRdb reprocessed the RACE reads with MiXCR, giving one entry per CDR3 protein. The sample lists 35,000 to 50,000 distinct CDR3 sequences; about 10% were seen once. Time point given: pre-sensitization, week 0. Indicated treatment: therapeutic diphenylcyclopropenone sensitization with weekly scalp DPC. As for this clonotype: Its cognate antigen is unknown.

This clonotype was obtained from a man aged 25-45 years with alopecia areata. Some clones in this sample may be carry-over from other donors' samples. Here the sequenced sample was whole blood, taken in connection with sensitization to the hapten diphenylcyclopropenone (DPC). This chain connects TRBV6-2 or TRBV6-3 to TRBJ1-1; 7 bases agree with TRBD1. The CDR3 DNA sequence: TGTGCCAGCAGGACAGGGATGGGGAACACTGAAGCTTTCTTT. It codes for CASRTGMGNTEAFF.